Listed below are T cell receptor beta chains from one sample, sequenced in a study of cytomegalovirus exposure and HLA in healthy donors. Libraries were prepared by immunoSEQ multiplex PCR; TCRdb keeps only in-frame clonotypes and omits some of them. Of 90,000 to 110,000 clones listed, roughly three quarters are singletons. What was sequenced was PBMCs. These receptor sequences come from a man in his thirties or forties in good health and CMV-seronegative. Each CDR3 is given with its conserved first and last residue. D genes are given only for firm matches. A row's size may be missing; if present it is once, few, many or a size class.

j_call v_call d_call clone_size cdr3_aa cdr3_nt
TRBJ1-4 TRBV19 TRBD1 few CASSRIGTAYTSTNEKLFF TGTGCCAGTAGTCGAATCGGGACAGCCTATACCTCAACTAATGAAAAACTGTTTTTT
TRBJ1-5 TRBV11-2 TRBD1 . CASSWDRGQPQHF TGTGCCAGCAGTTGGGACAGGGGTCAGCCCCAGCATTTT
TRBJ2-1 TRBV7-2 . . CASSLVWSSYNEQFF TGTGCCAGCAGCTTAGTTTGGAGCTCCTACAATGAGCAGTTCTTC
TRBJ1-4 TRBV7-2 TRBD1 few CASSSGGGEKLFF TGTGCCAGCAGTTCAGGGGGTGGTGAAAAACTGTTTTTT
TRBJ2-1 TRBV10-3 . . CAISDPLGSSEDNEQFF TGTGCCATCAGTGACCCCCTGGGGTCTAGCGAGGACAATGAGCAGTTCTTC
TRBJ1-1 TRBV19 . few CASGGFRAEAFF TGTGCCTCGGGGGGCTTTAGGGCTGAAGCTTTCTTT
TRBJ2-3 TRBV7-9 . . CASSPDSRTDTQYF TGTGCCAGCAGTCCGGACTCACGCACAGATACGCAGTATTTT
TRBJ1-1 TRBV2 . . CASSEEATAMSAFF TGTGCCAGCAGTGAAGAGGCGACAGCCATGTCAGCTTTCTTT
TRBJ2-7 TRBV4-2 TRBD1 few CASSQADRDSSYEQYF TGTGCCAGCAGCCAGGCTGACCGGGACAGCTCCTACGAGCAGTACTTC
TRBJ1-2 TRBV7-9 TRBD1 . CASSLGGTGEGYGYTF TGTGCCAGCAGCTTAGGCGGCACAGGGGAAGGGTATGGCTACACCTTC
TRBJ2-7 TRBV2 . . CASSDGRVEEEYF TGTGCCAGCAGCGACGGCAGGGTGGAAGAGGAGTACTTC
TRBJ1-2 TRBV29-1 TRBD1 few CSFNRGYGYTF TGCAGCTTTAACAGGGGCTATGGCTACACCTTC
TRBJ2-7 TRBV7-9 TRBD2 . CSSSLARVSGSVYEQYF TGTTCCAGCAGCTTAGCGCGAGTTAGCGGGAGTGTGTACGAGCAGTACTTC
TRBJ1-2 TRBV18 TRBD1 . CASSPVNPTGGSNYGYTF TGTGCCAGCTCACCTGTTAACCCGACAGGGGGCTCTAACTATGGCTACACCTTC